The next 22 T cell receptor beta chains were all read from a single sample in a study of blood T cell repertoires in COVID-19. Clones were sequenced by immunoSEQ multiplex PCR, and TCRdb holds only the in-frame ones, with some missing. In the table there are 200,000 to 250,000 clones, roughly 82% of which are singletons. Sequencing used peripheral blood. These receptors originate from a woman aged 65 to 85 with acute or convalescent COVID-19.

This rearrangement joins TRBV11-2 to TRBJ1-1, with a tentative D call TRBD1 (5 bases). The CDR3 contains 13 residues. The germline CDR1 and CDR2 sequences are SGHAT and FQNNGV. Trimming removed 3 bases from V and 2 bases from J, with 7 bases in between. The CDR3 nucleotides are TGTGCCAGCAGCTTGGGACTCAACACTGAAGCTTTCTTT. Amino acid sequence: CASSLGLNTEAFF.

Only a few counts were recorded for this clone. The chain joins TRBV2 to TRBJ1-1; no definite D call. The CDR3 is 13 residues long. V lost 8 bases to trimming and J lost 0 bases, with 10 bases between them. CDR1 SNHLY and CDR2 FYNNEI come from the germline V gene. The CDR3 region is CASFRDMNTEAFF. In DNA, the CDR3 is TGTGCCAGCTTTAGAGACATGAACACTGAAGCTTTCTTT.

This clone was observed a few times. V is TRBV27 and J is TRBJ1-2; 7 bases fit TRBD1. Germline loops: CDR1 MNHEY, CDR2 SMNVEV (reference sequence). This CDR3 has 13 amino acids. V trimming: 8 bases; J trimming: 4 bases; junction bases outside the gene matches: 7. For the CDR3, the DNA is TGTGCCAGCCGGGGACAGATAGGCTATGGCTACACCTTC. Its translation: CASRGQIGYGYTF.

V and J are TRBV11-2 and TRBJ1-2; 9 bases map to TRBD1. Per germline, CDR1 SGHAT and CDR2 FQNNGV. V gave up 4 bases and J gave up 7 bases; unmatched junction bases: 10. There are 15 residues in the CDR3. Here the CDR3 DNA reads TGTGCCAGCAGCTCTTACAGGGGGCGGGGAGGTGGCTACACCTTC. It is translated as CASSSYRGRGGGYTF. The full variable domain, its missing parts supplied by reference TRBV11-2 and TRBJ1-2, is EAGVAQSPRYKIIEKRQSVAFWCNPISGHATLYWYQQILGQGPKLLIQFQNNGVVDDSQLPKDRFSAERLKGVDSTLKIQPAKLEDSAVYLCASSSYRGRGGGYTFGSGTRLTVV.

The chain joins TRBV19 to TRBJ2-3; D is possibly TRBD2 (5 bases). The germline V gene has CDR1 LNHDA and CDR2 SQIVND (reference sequence). This CDR3 region has 15 residues. The V and J ends lost 7 bases and 0 bases respectively, with 14 bases between them. CDR3 sequence (DNA): TGTGCCAGTAAAGAGGGTAAAGCTAGCACAGATACGCAGTATTTT. Protein product: CASKEGKASTDTQYF.

This sequence joins TRBV4-3 and TRBJ2-7; D unclear. The V gene lost 4 bases and the J gene lost 4 bases, with 14 bases spanning the gap. CDR1 is LGHNA, CDR2 YSLEER, per germline. The CDR3 has 14 amino acids. The chain's CDR3 is CASSLRTGVYEQYF. The CDR3 coding sequence is TGCGCCAGCAGCCTGCGAACCGGAGTGTACGAGCAGTACTTC.

A few counts support this clone. Other DNA sequences from this sample encode an identical CDR3 as well. J is TRBJ1-3 and V is TRBV30, with TRBD1 as a possible D gene (5 bases). CDR3 size: 14 residues. Germline loops: CDR1 GTSNPN, CDR2 SVGIG (reference sequence). The V end lost 0 bases, the J end lost 3 bases, and 9 bases lay between the germline ends. CDR3 bases: TGTGCCTGGAGTGTCGGCGGGGGTGGAAACACCATATATTTT. Its protein is CAWSVGGGGNTIYF. Full variable domain (outside the CDR3, taken from reference TRBV30 and TRBJ1-3): SQTIHQWPATLVQPVGSPLSLECTVEGTSNPNLYWYRQAAGRGLQLLFYSVGIGQISSEVPQNLSASRPQDRQFILSSKKLLLSDSGFYLCAWSVGGGGNTIYFGEGSWLTVV.

This clone occurred a few times. V is TRBV29-1 and J is TRBJ2-5, with TRBD2 as a possible D gene (6 bases). The CDR3 sequence is 13 residues long. Germline loops: CDR1 SQVTM, CDR2 ANQGSEA. V lost 8 bases and J lost 4, with 17 bases in between. The CDR3 is CSTRGAGGETQYF. The CDR3 DNA is TGCAGCACCAGAGGGGCCGGGGGAGAGACCCAGTACTTC.

The V call is TRBV5-8, the J call TRBJ2-1; 9 positions agree with TRBD2. The CDR3 sequence is 15 residues long. Germline V lookup: CDR1 SGHTS, CDR2 YDEGEE. V lost 0 bases and J lost 8; bases outside the gene matches: 6. The CDR3 coding sequence is TGTGCCAGCAGCTTGGCGGTAGCGGGGGTCGATGAGCAGTTCTTC. Protein sequence: CASSLAVAGVDEQFF.

This chain joins TRBV7-8 and TRBJ1-2, with D tentatively TRBD1 (5 bases). The germline V gene encodes CDR1 SGHVS and CDR2 FQNEAQ. This CDR3 region has 14 residues. V lost 1 base and J lost 1, with 7 bases in between. The CDR3, as DNA: TGTGCCAGCAGCTTAGTCAGGGTTAACTATGGCTACACCTTC. As protein: CASSLVRVNYGYTF. Supplemented by reference TRBV7-8 and TRBJ1-2, the full variable domain reads GAGVSQSPRYKVAKRGQDVALRCDPISGHVSLFWYQQALGQGPEFLTYFQNEAQLDKSGLPSDRFFAERPEGSVSTLKIQRTQQEDSAVYLCASSLVRVNYGYTFGSGTRLTVV.

This chain connects TRBV2 to TRBJ2-3; 14 nucleotides agree with TRBD2. CDR3 length: 17 residues. CDR1 is SNHLY, CDR2 FYNNEI, per germline. V gave up 6 bases and J gave up 4 bases; unmatched junction bases: 9. CDR3 loop: CASRAGTSGGLADTQYF. CDR3 DNA: TGTGCCAGCAGAGCCGGGACTAGCGGGGGATTGGCAGATACGCAGTATTTT.

The chain employs TRBV5-1 and TRBJ1-3, with 8 bases that match TRBD1. V was pared by 7 bases and J by 0 bases, with 0 bases of the junction left unmatched. Germline CDR1 reads SGHRS; CDR2 reads YFSETQ. This CDR3 region has 13 residues. The CDR3 reads CASGQGSGNTIYF. The CDR3 bases are TGCGCCAGCGGACAGGGCTCTGGAAACACCATATATTTT.

The chain is built from TRBV3-1 (or the pseudogene TRBV3-2) and TRBJ2-7; the D gene is possibly TRBD2 (5 bases). Trimming removed 7 bases from V and 4 bases from J, with 20 bases in between. Germline CDR1 reads LGHDT; CDR2 reads YNNKEL (reference sequence). The CDR3 spans 15 residues. This CDR3 is CASTAGWSGTYEQYF. As DNA, the CDR3 is TGTGCCAGCACCGCAGGTTGGAGCGGCACATACGAGCAGTACTTC.

This chain uses TRBV7-2 with TRBJ2-7; maybe TRBD1 (6 bases). Trimming left V 5 bases short and J 6 bases short, with 26 bases between. The germline CDR1 and CDR2 sequences are SGHTA and FQGNSA. CDR3 length equals 17 residues. CDR3 amino acids: CASSPWTDRVSKGEQYF. In DNA, the CDR3 is TGTGCCAGCAGCCCCTGGACAGATAGGGTTAGCAAGGGCGAGCAGTACTTC.

The genes are TRBV7-2 and TRBJ2-3; 7 nucleotides align to TRBD2. V trimming: 1 base; J trimming: 6 bases; junction bases outside the gene matches: 7. Germline CDR1 reads SGHTA; CDR2 reads FQGNSA. The CDR3 length is 15 residues. The CDR3, as DNA: TGTGCCAGCAGCTTAGTTTTCGGGGGGACCGATACGCAGTATTTT. Translation gives CASSLVFGGTDTQYF. The full variable domain, rest sourced from reference TRBV7-2 and TRBJ2-3, is GAGVSQSPSNKVTEKGKDVELRCDPISGHTALYWYRQSLGQGLEFLIYFQGNSAPDKSGLPSDRFSAERTGGSVSTLTIQRTQQEDSAVYLCASSLVFGGTDTQYFGPGTRLTVL.

The chain is built from TRBV29-1 and TRBJ1-2; the match to TRBD1 covers 7 bases. The V gene's germline CDR1 is SQVTM and CDR2 ANQGSEA. V lost 5 bases, J lost 7 bases, and 7 bases stayed unmatched. This CDR3 is built from 12 residues. The CDR3 DNA is TGCAGCGTTTTCGGGACAGAGGGTGGCTACACCTTC. This codes for CSVFGTEGGYTF.

The chain links TRBV3-1 (or the pseudogene TRBV3-2) to TRBJ1-2, with 9 nucleotides matching TRBD1. Germline V lookup: CDR1 LGHDT, CDR2 YNNKEL (reference sequence). J gave up 4 bases and V 1 base, and 19 bases lay outside the gene matches. The CDR3 contains 20 residues. CDR3 loop: CASSQGGGTGNRKRIYGYTF. As DNA, the CDR3 is TGTGCCAGCAGCCAAGGGGGCGGGACAGGGAATCGTAAACGAATCTATGGCTACACCTTC.

This clone has just a few counts. The rearrangement links TRBV6-1 to TRBJ1-5, with D perhaps matching TRBD1 (6 bases). V gave up 2 bases and J gave up 6 bases, with 17 bases separating them. The CDR3 length is 16 residues. Germline V gene lookup returns CDR1 MNHNS and CDR2 SASEGT. The CDR3 loop is CASSEWILGQFQPQHF. The CDR3 bases are TGTGCCAGCAGTGAATGGATTTTAGGACAGTTTCAGCCCCAGCATTTT.

V is TRBV6-5 and J is TRBJ1-4; 8 positions match TRBD1. The junction had 7 bases not matched to a gene; V was cut back by 8 bases and J by 8 bases. The V gene's germline CDR1 is MNHEY and CDR2 SVGAGI. This CDR3 has 13 amino acids. The CDR3 DNA is TGTGCCAGCCGCGTTACAGGGGGAGAAAAACTGTTTTTT. The encoded protein is CASRVTGGEKLFF.

The J gene is TRBJ2-5, the V gene TRBV7-2; TRBD1 might be the D (6 bases). CDR3 size: 15 residues. V was pared by 4 bases and J by 4 bases, with 16 bases between. The germline V gene has CDR1 SGHTA and CDR2 FQGNSA. As DNA, the CDR3 is TGTGCCAGCAGCTCACAGGGAGAGAAGGGAGAGACCCAGTACTTC. It specifies CASSSQGEKGETQYF.

The rearrangement uses TRBV6-5 and TRBJ2-4; D uncertain. Trimming left V 0 bases short and J 0 bases short, with 6 bases between. CDR3 length equals 15 residues. CDR1 MNHEY and CDR2 SVGAGI come from the germline V gene. The CDR3 loop reads CASSYSSLAKNIQYF. CDR3 bases: TGTGCCAGCAGTTACTCGTCTCTAGCCAAAAACATTCAGTACTTC.

The chain has TRBV18 and TRBJ2-5, with D perhaps matching TRBD2 (5 bases). The CDR3 is 14 residues long. Germline-derived CDR1 and CDR2 are KGHSH and LQKENI. The V gene lost 3 bases and the J gene lost 5 bases, with 13 bases spanning the gap. CDR3 residues: CASSPQVGVETQYF. The CDR3 DNA follows: TGTGCCAGCTCACCCCAGGTCGGGGTCGAGACCCAGTACTTC.